This TCR beta chain was retrieved from a study of T cell responses to AZD1222 COVID-19 vaccine. Sequencing used immunoSEQ multiplex PCR; TCRdb keeps in-frame clones, though not all of them. The sample contains 150,000 to 200,000 clones, 85% to 95% of which appear only once. V gave up 2 bases and J gave up 4 bases, with 10 bases separating them. Germline V CDR1 and CDR2: SGHTS, YDEGEE. There are 13 residues in the CDR3. The sample was peripheral blood, taken on day 0 of AZD1222 vaccination. The TCR originated in an adult in good health. The chain has TRBV5-8 and TRBJ2-7, with D tentatively TRBD1 (5 bases). The CDR3 is CASSFNQGYEQYV. The CDR3 DNA sequence: TGTGCCAGCAGCTTTAACCAGGGTTACGAGCAGTACGTC.